This entry describes one T cell receptor (beta chain). CD4+ cells were split into CD45RA+ naive and CD45RA-negative memory subsets. The data belong to a study of shared clonotypes between healthy human individuals. From germline, CDR1 is SGHNT and CDR2 YYREEE (reference sequence). The CDR3 length is 15 residues. Trimming took 1 base from V and 3 from J; bases not matched to a gene: 5. Data came from immunoSEQ multiplex PCR; TCRdb stores just in-frame clones and leaves some out. The sample lists over 2 million clones, 95% occurring once. This sequence joins TRBV5-4 and TRBJ2-3, with TRBD1 matching over 7 bases. This receptor was obtained from a man between 18 and 29 years old in good health. The material sequenced was naive CD4+ T cells sorted from blood. Indicated subset: CD45RA+ positively selected. CDR3 DNA sequence: TGTGCCAGCAGCTTGCAACAGGGGAGAACAGATACGCAGTATTTT. Translation: CASSLQQGRTDTQYF.